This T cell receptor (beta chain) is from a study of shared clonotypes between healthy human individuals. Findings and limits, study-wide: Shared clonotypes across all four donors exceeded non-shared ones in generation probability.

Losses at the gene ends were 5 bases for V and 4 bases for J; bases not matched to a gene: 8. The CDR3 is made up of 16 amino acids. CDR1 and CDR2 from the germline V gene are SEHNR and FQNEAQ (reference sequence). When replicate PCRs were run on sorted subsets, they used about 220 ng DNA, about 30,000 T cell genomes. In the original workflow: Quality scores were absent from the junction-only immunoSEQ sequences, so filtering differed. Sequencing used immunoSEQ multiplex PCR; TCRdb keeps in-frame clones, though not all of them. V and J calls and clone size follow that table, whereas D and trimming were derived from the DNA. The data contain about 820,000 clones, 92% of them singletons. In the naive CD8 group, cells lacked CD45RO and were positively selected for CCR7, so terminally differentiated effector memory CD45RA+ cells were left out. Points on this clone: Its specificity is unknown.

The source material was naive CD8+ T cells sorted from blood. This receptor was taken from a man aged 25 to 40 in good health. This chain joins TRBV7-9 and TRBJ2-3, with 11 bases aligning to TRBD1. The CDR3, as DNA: TGTGCCAGCAGCCAGGACAGGGGGCGAGGAGCAGATACGCAGTATTTT. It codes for CASSQDRGRGADTQYF.